This T cell receptor (beta chain) derives from a study of blood T cell repertoires in COVID-19. Authors' processing steps: Estimation of nucleated cell counts relied on the amplification of reference gene primers. Assay: immunoSEQ multiplex PCR; the TCRdb copy retains only in-frame clones and omits some. The DNA gave D and trimming, while V, J and clone size come from that table. Of over 200,000 clones in the sample, roughly 86% were seen once. V lost 8 bases and J 0 bases, leaving 10 bases between the germline ends. CDR1 is SNHLY and CDR2 is FYNNEI in the germline V gene. The CDR3 extends over 14 amino acids.

The chain combines TRBV2 with TRBJ2-2; maybe TRBD1 (6 bases). The specimen sequenced was peripheral blood. This sequence originates from a woman aged 55-75 years with acute or convalescent COVID-19. The CDR3 DNA follows: TGTGCCAGCCGGACAGAGCCGAACACCGGGGAGCTGTTTTTT. As protein: CASRTEPNTGELFF.